These T cell receptor beta chains were read from a single sample in a study of identical twins. A single record per CDR3 protein comes from TCRdb applying MiXCR to the 5' RACE reads. The table includes 1.5 million to 2 million distinct CDR3 sequences, around a third detected once. Sequencing used cord blood. The receptors were gathered from a newborn girl in good health. Both conserved end residues are part of each CDR3. Rows may omit the clone size; those that give it use once, few, many or a size class.

NA	TRBV18	CASSPSGPETQYF
NA	TRBV20-1	CSARDHSSGFYTDTQYF
NA	TRBV5-6	CASSQRAGNIQYF
once	TRBV19	CASSPTGVDRSNQPQHF
NA	TRBV6-6	CASSYGEGFYYGYTF
NA	TRBV20-1	CSARRNLYRNSAYEQYF
NA	TRBV6-5	CASSYSRVGSTEAFF
NA	TRBV9	CASSQIPGTSGRGTQYF
NA	TRBV6-1	CASRQSGTIGEQYF
NA	TRBV6-2/TRBV6-3	CASSYGQAALYEQYF
NA	TRBV10-3	CAISASGGSSYNSPLHF
few	TRBV20-1	CSAKGTVYEQYF
few	TRBV20-1	CSASFGGVSYEQYF
NA	TRBV20-1	CSASKGTNEQFF
NA	TRBV19	CASSGEAPYEQYF
few	TRBV5-1	CASRPRGINEQFF
NA	TRBV12-3/TRBV12-4	CVSRRPGDNSPLHF
many	TRBV7-8	CASSLDPLGDTQYF
few	TRBV7-2	CASSLVGVRGGSEAFF
NA	TRBV2	CASMRQGVDEKLFF
NA	TRBV6-4	CASSEGLYYEQYF
many	TRBV10-3	CAISEAQGLSNQPQHF
many	TRBV6-1	CASSYSPLHF
NA	TRBV24-1	CATPTKQVKEFF
few	TRBV10-3	CAISPDSSLSKNIQYF
few	TRBV4-1	CASSHPRTSGSDEQYF
many	TRBV5-1	CASSLADWDTQYF
few	TRBV5-1	CASSFATSGYNEQFF
NA	TRBV2	CASSEWLPKSTDTQYF
few	TRBV9	CASSIVGGPSPDTQYF
many	TRBV28	CASGTRGLAVGTQYF
NA	TRBV7-9	CASSPAGTYKAFF
few	TRBV4-1	CASSPRTPTSLYNEQFF
NA	TRBV20-1	CSASTSGASSTDTQYF
many	TRBV12-3/TRBV12-4	CASTKTARRPQETQYF
NA	TRBV13	CASSLGLFLEQYF
many	TRBV12-3/TRBV12-4	CASSGFSGGYTF
many	TRBV10-3	CAISEGLADNEQFF
NA	TRBV14	CASSPRTGGGEKLFF
NA	TRBV7-2	CASRKPGQGQETQYF
NA	TRBV6-5	CASSYSFAGVETQYF
few	TRBV4-2	CASSQGLQARENTQYF
NA	TRBV7-2	CASSFGVPLYNEQFF
NA	TRBV19	CASSIARTEVYYNEQYF
NA	TRBV12-3/TRBV12-4	CASSLTYRGMNTEAFF
few	TRBV28	CASSFAGTQDDEQYF
NA	TRBV6-5	CVSSYGPSEGEQFF
NA	TRBV4-1	CASSQESRQGDNHGYTF
NA	TRBV28	CASSFPRGRAEVEAFF
NA	TRBV6-2/TRBV6-3	CASRAAEAFF
few	TRBV5-1	CASSARVRDTQYF